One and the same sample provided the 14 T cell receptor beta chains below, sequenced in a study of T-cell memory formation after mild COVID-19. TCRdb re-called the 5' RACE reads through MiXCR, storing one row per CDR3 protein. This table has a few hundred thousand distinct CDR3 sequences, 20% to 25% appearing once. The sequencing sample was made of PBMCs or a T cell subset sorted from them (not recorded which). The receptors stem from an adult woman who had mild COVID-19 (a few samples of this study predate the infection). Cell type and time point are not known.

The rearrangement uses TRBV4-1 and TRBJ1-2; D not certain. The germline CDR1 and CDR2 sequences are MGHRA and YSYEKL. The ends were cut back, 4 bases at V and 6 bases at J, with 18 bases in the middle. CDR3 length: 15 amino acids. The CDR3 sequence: CASSPVNPAENGYTF. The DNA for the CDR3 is TGCGCCAGCAGCCCCGTAAACCCAGCCGAAAATGGCTACACCTTC.

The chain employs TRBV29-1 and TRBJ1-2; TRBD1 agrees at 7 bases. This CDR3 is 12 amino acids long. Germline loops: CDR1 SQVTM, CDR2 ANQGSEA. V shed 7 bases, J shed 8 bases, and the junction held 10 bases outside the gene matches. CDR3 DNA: TGCAGCGGTGTACAGGGGCGTGGAGGCTACACCTTC. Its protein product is CSGVQGRGGYTF.

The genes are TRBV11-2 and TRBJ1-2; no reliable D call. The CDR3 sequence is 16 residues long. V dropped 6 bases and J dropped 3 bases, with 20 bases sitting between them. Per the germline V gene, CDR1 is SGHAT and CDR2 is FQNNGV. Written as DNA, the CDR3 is TGTGCCAGCAGTCCCGGCCGCTACCGTGACGACTATGGCTACACCTTC. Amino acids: CASSPGRYRDDYGYTF.

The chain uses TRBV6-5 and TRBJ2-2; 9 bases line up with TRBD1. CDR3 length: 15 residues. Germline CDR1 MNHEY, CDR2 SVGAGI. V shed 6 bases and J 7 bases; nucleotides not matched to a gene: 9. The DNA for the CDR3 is TGTGCCAGCAGAACTGGTGGACAGGGGATCGGGGAGCTGTTTTTT. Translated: CASRTGGQGIGELFF.

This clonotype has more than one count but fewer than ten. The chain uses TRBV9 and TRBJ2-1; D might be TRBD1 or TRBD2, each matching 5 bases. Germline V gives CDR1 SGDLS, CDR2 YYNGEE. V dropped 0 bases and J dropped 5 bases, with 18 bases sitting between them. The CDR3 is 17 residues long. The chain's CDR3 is CASSVAGRDGMDNEQFF. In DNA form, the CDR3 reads TGTGCCAGCAGCGTAGCTGGTCGGGACGGTATGGACAATGAGCAGTTCTTC.

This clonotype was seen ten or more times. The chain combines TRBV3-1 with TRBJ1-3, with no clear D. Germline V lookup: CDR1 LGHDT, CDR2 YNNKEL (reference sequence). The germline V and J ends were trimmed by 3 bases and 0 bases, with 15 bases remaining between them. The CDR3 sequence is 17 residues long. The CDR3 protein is CASSHDATAASGNTIYF. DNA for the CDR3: TGTGCCAGCAGCCACGATGCCACAGCAGCCTCTGGAAACACCATATATTTT.

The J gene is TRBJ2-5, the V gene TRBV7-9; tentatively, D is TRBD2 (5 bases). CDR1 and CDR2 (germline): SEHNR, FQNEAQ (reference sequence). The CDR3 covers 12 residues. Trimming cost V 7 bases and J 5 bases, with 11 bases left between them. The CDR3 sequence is CASTGELETQYF. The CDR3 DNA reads TGTGCCAGCACCGGGGAGTTGGAGACCCAGTACTTC.

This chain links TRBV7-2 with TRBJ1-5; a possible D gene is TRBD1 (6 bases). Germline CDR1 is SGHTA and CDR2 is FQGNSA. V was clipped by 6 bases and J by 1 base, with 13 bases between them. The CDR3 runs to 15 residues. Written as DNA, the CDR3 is TGTGCCAGCAGATGGGACATTCGAAGCAATCAGCCCCAGCATTTT. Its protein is CASRWDIRSNQPQHF.

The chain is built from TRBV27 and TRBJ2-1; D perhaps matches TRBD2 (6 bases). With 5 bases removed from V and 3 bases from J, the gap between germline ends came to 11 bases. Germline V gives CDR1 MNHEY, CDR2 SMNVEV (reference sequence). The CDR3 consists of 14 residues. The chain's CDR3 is CASSPAGLYNEQFF. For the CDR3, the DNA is TGTGCCAGCAGTCCGGCGGGACTCTACAATGAGCAGTTCTTC.

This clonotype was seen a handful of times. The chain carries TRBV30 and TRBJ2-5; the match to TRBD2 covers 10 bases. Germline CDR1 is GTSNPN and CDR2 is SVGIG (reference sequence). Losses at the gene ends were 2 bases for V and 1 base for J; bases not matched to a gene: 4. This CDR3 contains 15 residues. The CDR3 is CAWSLAGAAQETQYF. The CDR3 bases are TGTGCCTGGAGTCTAGCGGGGGCCGCCCAAGAGACCCAGTACTTC.

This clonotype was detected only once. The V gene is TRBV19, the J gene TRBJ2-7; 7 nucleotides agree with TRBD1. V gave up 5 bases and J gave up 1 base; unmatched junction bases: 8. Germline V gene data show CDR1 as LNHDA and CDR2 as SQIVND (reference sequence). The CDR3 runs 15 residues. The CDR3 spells CASSLRWDSSYEQYF. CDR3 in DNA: TGTGCCAGTAGTCTCCGGTGGGACAGTTCCTACGAGCAGTACTTC.

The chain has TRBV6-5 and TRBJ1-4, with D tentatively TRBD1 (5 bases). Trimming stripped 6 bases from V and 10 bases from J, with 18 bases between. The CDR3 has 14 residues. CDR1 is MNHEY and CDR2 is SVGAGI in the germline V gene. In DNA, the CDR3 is TGTGCCAGCAGCCCCAACGGGCTAGGGGTAAAACTGTTTTTT. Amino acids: CASSPNGLGVKLFF.

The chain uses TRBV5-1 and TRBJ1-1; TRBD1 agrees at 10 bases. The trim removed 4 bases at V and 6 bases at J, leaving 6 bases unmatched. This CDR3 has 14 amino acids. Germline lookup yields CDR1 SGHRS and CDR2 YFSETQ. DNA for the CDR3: TGCGCCAGCAGCGGGGGACAGGGGATCGCTGAAGCTTTCTTT. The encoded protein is CASSGGQGIAEAFF. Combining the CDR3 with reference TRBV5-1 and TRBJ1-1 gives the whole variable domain KAGVTQTPRYLIKTRGQQVTLSCSPISGHRSVSWYQQTPGQGLQFLFEYFSETQRNKGNFPGRFSGRQFSNSRSEMNVSTLELGDSALYLCASSGGQGIAEAFFGQGTRLTVV.

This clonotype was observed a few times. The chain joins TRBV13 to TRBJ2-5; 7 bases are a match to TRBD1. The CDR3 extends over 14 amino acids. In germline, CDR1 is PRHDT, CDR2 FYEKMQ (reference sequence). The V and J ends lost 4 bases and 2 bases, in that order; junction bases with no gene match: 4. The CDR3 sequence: CASSYGTAQETQYF. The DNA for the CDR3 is TGTGCCAGCAGCTACGGGACAGCTCAAGAGACCCAGTACTTC.